There are many counts of the clone carrying this T cell receptor beta chain. Its antigen is currently unknown. The DNA ends 3 residues before the CDR3 does, and the rest of the CDR3 is filled in from the germline J gene. Heparinized whole blood, roughly 4.5 to 9 ml, came from each donor. This specimen belongs to a study of T cell clonality in common variable immunodeficiency. With 1 base clipped from V and 0 bases from J, the junction kept 6 bases outside the gene matches. The germline V gene encodes CDR1 KGHSH and CDR2 LQKENI. The CDR3 loop spans 17 amino acids. TCRdb keeps only in-frame clones here, not all; method: immunoSEQ multiplex PCR. This repertoire lists 44,000 or so clones without singletons; 0.6% to 0.8% sits in the top ten. Whole-study results and caveats: Compared with healthy controls, CVID subjects showed increased TCRbeta clonality, mostly in about a third.

Sequenced material: peripheral blood mononuclear cells. The chain links TRBV18 to TRBJ1-2, with 9 bases matching TRBD1. This receptor was taken from a person aged 18 to 75 in good health. The CDR3 sequence is CASSPQGQGHSNYGYTF. The sequenced part of the CDR3 DNA is TGTGCCAGCTCACCACAGGGACAGGGTCATTCTAACTATGGC.